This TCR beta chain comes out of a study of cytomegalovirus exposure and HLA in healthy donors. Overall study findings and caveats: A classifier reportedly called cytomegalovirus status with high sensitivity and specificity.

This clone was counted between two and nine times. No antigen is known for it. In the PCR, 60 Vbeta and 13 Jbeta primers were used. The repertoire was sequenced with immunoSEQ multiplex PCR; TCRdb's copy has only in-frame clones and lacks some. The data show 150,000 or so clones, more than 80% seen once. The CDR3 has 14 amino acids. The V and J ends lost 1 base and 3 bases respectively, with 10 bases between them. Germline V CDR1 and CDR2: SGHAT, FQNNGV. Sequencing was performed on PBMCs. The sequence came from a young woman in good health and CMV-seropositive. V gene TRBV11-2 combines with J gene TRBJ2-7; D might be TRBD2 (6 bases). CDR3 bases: TGTGCCAGCAGCTTAGGGCGGGGTAACTACGAGCAGTACTTC. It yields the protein CASSLGRGNYEQYF.